These T cell receptor beta chains were read from a single sample in a study of shared clonotypes between healthy human individuals. Using immunoSEQ multiplex PCR, the repertoire was profiled, and TCRdb retains in-frame clones only, with some absent. The table shows under 2,000,000 clones, with approximately 94% occurring only once. Sample: naive CD8+ T cells sorted from blood. Every receptor here comes from a man between 18 and 29 years old in good health. Each CDR3 is given with its conserved first and last residue. The D gene is left open where the match is weak. Clone size is given for some rows only: seen once, a few or many times, or a class if the clone is expanded.

J gene	clone size	D gene	V gene	CDR3 DNA	CDR3 protein
TRBJ2-7	.	TRBD2	TRBV7-2	TGTGCCAGCAGTCGGGTAAGACTAGCGGACTACGAGCAGTACTTC	CASSRVRLADYEQYF
TRBJ2-5	.	.	TRBV9	TGTGCCAGCAGCCCGGGGGAGCTCCAAGAGACCCAGTACTTC	CASSPGELQETQYF
TRBJ2-7	.	.	TRBV5-5	TGTGCCAGCAGCTTCAGACAGCCCCCGAACGAGCAGTACTTC	CASSFRQPPNEQYF
TRBJ2-3	.	.	TRBV2	TGTGCCAGCGCGTATCAGGGGTCGGGGACAGATACGCAGTATTTT	CASAYQGSGTDTQYF
TRBJ2-7	.	.	TRBV19	TGTGCCAGTAGTATGGCAGGTGCCTACGAGCAGTACTTC	CASSMAGAYEQYF
TRBJ1-1	.	.	TRBV5-4	TGTGCCAGCACCGCGGAGGAGCTATTCGCTGAAGCTTTCTTT	CASTAEELFAEAFF
TRBJ2-1	.	.	TRBV27	TGTGCCAGCAGCCCTTTCTCCGGCGTCAGGTCCTACAATGAGCAGTTCTTC	CASSPFSGVRSYNEQFF
TRBJ1-5	once	.	TRBV30	TGTGCCTGGAGCGCAACAGGGAGCAGCAATCAGCCCCAGCATTTT	CAWSATGSSNQPQHF
TRBJ2-7	.	.	TRBV25-1	TGTGCCAGCGCCCAAAGGGGGGTGGCGGAGCAGTACTTC	CASAQRGVAEQYF
TRBJ1-1	.	TRBD1	TRBV7-9	TGTGCCAGCAGCGGCGCCACAGGGGGACGGGACACTGAAGCTTTCTTT	CASSGATGGRDTEAFF
TRBJ2-7	.	.	TRBV6-5	TGTGCCAGCAGTTACTCATCCGCCTCCTACGAGCAGTACTTC	CASSYSSASYEQYF
TRBJ2-7	once	TRBD1	TRBV25-1	TGTGCCAGCAGTGGGGGTGAAGGGGGCCTCCGGGAGCAGTACTTC	CASSGGEGGLREQYF
TRBJ2-1	.	TRBD2	TRBV27	TGTGCCAGCAGTTCCGAACTAGCGGACTCCTATAATGAGCAGTTCTTC	CASSSELADSYNEQFF
TRBJ1-2	.	.	TRBV29-1	TGCAGCGTTGACCACGACGGCCTGAGAGGCTACACCTTC	CSVDHDGLRGYTF
TRBJ2-7	.	TRBD2	TRBV7-9	TGTGCCAGCAGGCCGCCGGCGGGAGTAGGCTACGAGCAGTACTTC	CASRPPAGVGYEQYF
TRBJ2-7	.	.	TRBV11-3	TGTGCCCGGGGACTGAGTGTCTACGAGCAGTACTTC	CARGLSVYEQYF
TRBJ2-6	.	.	TRBV5-4	TGTGCCAGCAGCCCGACCTTCACGGCCAACGTCCTGACTTTC	CASSPTFTANVLTF
TRBJ2-5	.	TRBD1	TRBV10-3	TGTGCCATCAGTGGGGGACAGGGGAGAGGGGAGACCCAGTACTTC	CAISGGQGRGETQYF
TRBJ1-5	.	.	TRBV27	TGTGCCAGCAGTTTCGGACAGCCTAGTAATCAGCCCCAGCATTTT	CASSFGQPSNQPQHF
TRBJ2-3	.	.	TRBV7-9	TGTGCCAGCGGTTACATGGGCGACACAGATACGCAGTATTTT	CASGYMGDTDTQYF
TRBJ1-6	.	.	TRBV27	TGTGCCAGCAGTTCGGCAGATAATTCACCCCTCCACTTT	CASSSADNSPLHF
TRBJ1-1	.	.	TRBV4-2	TGTGCTAGCAGCCAAGCGGCAGGGTGGAACACTGAAGCTTTCTTT	CASSQAAGWNTEAFF
TRBJ2-7	.	TRBD2	TRBV2	TGTGCCAGCAGTGGGGCGGGAGGAGGCCACGAGCAGTACTTC	CASSGAGGGHEQYF
TRBJ2-5	.	.	TRBV27	TGTGCCAGCACCAGTTTAGGGGTAAAGGGAGGTGAGACCCAGTACTTC	CASTSLGVKGGETQYF
TRBJ2-7	.	.	TRBV5-1	TGCGCCAGCAGCTTGGATGGAGCCGCCTACGAGCAGTACTTC	CASSLDGAAYEQYF
TRBJ2-5	.	.	TRBV11-2	TGTGCCAGCAGCTCCACAGGACTACAAGAGACCCAGTACTTC	CASSSTGLQETQYF
TRBJ1-1	.	.	TRBV11-2	TGCTCGCTGAGTCAGACGGCTTTACCTGAAGCTTTCTTT	CSLSQTALPEAFF
TRBJ1-5	.	.	TRBV30	TGTGCCTGGAGTGTGCAGGGGCGATTGAATCAGCCCCAGCATTTT	CAWSVQGRLNQPQHF
TRBJ2-7	.	TRBD2	TRBV27	TGTGCCAGCAGTTTATCGCGGGGGGTCTTAGCCTACGAGCAGTACTTC	CASSLSRGVLAYEQYF
TRBJ2-6	.	.	TRBV7-9	TGTGCCAGCAGCAGCACAGGAGGGGCTGGGGCCAACGTCCTGACTTTC	CASSSTGGAGANVLTF
TRBJ2-3	.	.	TRBV7-7	TGTGCTAGCAGCTTAGCGGGTCCGGGGGGCGAGGATACGCAGTATTTT	CASSLAGPGGEDTQYF
TRBJ1-2	.	.	TRBV27	TGTGCCAGCAGTTTTACAGGGACGGGTCTTGGCTACACCTTC	CASSFTGTGLGYTF
TRBJ2-2	.	TRBD2	TRBV10-2	TGCGCCAGCAGTTCGGGACTAGCGGGCCTGGGGACCGGGGAGCTGTTTTTT	CASSSGLAGLGTGELFF
TRBJ2-7	.	TRBD1	TRBV27	TGTGCCAGCAGTCTACAGGGGCCGGGGGAGCAGTACTTC	CASSLQGPGEQYF
TRBJ1-3	.	.	TRBV11-2	TGTGCCAGCAGCGCCCCTAGCCGCCGAAACACCATATATTTT	CASSAPSRRNTIYF
TRBJ1-2	.	.	TRBV28	TGTGCCAGCAGTTCCCCGTGGTCCTATGGCTACACCTTC	CASSSPWSYGYTF
TRBJ2-7	.	TRBD1	TRBV7-9	TGTGCCAGCAGGGCTGGACAGGGGGCAATCGAGCAGTACTTC	CASRAGQGAIEQYF
TRBJ1-6	.	.	TRBV28	TGTGCCAGCAGCCCCTGGGGGGCCTATAATTCACCCCTCCACTTT	CASSPWGAYNSPLHF
TRBJ1-5	.	.	TRBV6-1	TGTGCCAGCAGGGGACACTCGGAACAGCCCCAGCATTTT	CASRGHSEQPQHF
TRBJ2-7	.	.	TRBV4-3	TGCGCCAGCAGCCAAATAACCGGCAGCGAGCAGTACTTC	CASSQITGSEQYF